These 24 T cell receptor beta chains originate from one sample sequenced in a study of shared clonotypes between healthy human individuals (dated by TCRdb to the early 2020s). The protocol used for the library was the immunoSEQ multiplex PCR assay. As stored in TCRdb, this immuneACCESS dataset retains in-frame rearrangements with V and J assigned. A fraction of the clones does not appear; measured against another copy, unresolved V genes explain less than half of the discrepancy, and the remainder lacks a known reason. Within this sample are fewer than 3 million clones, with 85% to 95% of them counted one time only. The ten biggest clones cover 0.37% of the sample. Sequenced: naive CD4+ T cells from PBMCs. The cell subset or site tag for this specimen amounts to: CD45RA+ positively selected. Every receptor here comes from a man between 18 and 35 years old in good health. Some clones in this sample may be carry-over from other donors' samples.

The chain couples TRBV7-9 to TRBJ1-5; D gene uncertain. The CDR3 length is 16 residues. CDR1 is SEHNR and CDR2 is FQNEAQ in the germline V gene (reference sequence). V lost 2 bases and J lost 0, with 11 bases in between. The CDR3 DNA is TGTGCCAGCAGCTTAACGACGGGTTATAGCAATCAGCCCCAGCATTTT. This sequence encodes CASSLTTGYSNQPQHF.

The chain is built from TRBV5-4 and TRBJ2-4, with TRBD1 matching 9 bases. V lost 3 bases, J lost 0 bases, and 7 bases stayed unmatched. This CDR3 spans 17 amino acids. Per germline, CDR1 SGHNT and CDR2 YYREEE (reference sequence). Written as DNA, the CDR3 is TGTGCCAGCAGCTCCCGGGACAGGGAGGGAGCCAAAAACATTCAGTACTTC. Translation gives CASSSRDREGAKNIQYF.

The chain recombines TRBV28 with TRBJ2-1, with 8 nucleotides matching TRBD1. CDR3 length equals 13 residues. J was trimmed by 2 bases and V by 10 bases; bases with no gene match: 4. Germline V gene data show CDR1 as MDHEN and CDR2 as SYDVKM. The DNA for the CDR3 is TGTGCCACCCTGACAGGGGCCTACAATGAGCAGTTCTTC. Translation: CATLTGAYNEQFF.

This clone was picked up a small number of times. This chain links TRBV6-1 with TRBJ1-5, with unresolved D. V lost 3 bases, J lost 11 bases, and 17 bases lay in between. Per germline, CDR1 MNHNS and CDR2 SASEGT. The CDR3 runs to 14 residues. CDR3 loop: CASSEVLGLQTQHF. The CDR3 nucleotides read TGTGCCAGCAGTGAGGTTTTGGGGTTACAGACCCAGCATTTT.

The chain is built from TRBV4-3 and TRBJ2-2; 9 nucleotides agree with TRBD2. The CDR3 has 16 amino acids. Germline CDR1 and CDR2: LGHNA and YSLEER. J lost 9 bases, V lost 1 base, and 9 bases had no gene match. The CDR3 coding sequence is TGCGCCAGCAGCCAAGCCGCGCGGGAGGGGTTTCGGGAGCTGTTTTTT. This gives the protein CASSQAAREGFRELFF.

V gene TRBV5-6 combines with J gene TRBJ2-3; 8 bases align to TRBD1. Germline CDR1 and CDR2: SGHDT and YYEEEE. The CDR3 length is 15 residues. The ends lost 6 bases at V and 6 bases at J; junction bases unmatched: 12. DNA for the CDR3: TGTGCCAGCACCCCCTTTGGACAGGGTAGGGATACGCAGTATTTT. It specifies CASTPFGQGRDTQYF.

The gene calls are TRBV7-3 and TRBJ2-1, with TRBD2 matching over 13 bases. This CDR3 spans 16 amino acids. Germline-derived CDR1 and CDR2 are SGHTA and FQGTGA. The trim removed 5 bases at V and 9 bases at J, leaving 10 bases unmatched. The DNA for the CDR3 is TGTGCCAGCAGCGCCGTGGGGACTAGCGGGACTGCTGAGCAGTTCTTC. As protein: CASSAVGTSGTAEQFF.

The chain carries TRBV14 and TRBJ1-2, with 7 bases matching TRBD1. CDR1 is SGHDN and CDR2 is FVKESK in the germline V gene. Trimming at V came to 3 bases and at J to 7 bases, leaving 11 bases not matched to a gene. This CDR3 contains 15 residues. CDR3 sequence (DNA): TGTGCCAGCAGCCAGTTCCCGACAGGGATCGGTGGCTACACCTTC. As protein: CASSQFPTGIGGYTF.

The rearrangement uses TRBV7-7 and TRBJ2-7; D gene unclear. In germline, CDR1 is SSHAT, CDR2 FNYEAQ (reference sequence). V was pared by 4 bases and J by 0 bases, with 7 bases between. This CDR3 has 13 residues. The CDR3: CASSSLDSYEQYF. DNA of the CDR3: TGTGCCAGCAGCTCTCTCGACTCCTACGAGCAGTACTTC.

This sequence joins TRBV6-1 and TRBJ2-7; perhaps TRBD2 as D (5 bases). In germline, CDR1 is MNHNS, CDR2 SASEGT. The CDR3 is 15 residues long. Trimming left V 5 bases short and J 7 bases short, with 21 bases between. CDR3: CASSIYSVGSGEQYF. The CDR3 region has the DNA TGTGCCAGCAGTATTTATTCGGTAGGGTCGGGGGAGCAGTACTTC.

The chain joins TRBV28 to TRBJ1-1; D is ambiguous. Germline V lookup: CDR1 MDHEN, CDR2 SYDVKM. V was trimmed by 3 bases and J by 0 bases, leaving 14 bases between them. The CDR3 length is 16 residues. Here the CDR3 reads CASSLRQIKMNTEAFF. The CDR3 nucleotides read TGTGCCAGCAGTTTGAGGCAGATTAAAATGAACACTGAAGCTTTCTTT.

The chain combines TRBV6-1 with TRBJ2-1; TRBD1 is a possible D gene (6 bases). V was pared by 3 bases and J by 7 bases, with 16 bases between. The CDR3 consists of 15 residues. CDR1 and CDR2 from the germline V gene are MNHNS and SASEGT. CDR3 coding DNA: TGTGCCAGCAGTGATGAGGACTGGGGGCTTAATGAGCAGTTCTTC. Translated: CASSDEDWGLNEQFF.

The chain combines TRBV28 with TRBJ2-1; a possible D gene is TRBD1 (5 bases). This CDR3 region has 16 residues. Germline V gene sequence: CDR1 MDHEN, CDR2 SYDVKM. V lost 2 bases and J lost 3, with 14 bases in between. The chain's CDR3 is CASSLGAAPNYNEQFF. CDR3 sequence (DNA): TGTGCCAGCAGTTTAGGGGCTGCACCCAACTACAATGAGCAGTTCTTC.

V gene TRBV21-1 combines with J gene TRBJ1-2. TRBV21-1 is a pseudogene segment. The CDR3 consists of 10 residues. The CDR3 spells CASTSIGYTF. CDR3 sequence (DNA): TGTGCCAGCACCTCTATAGGCTACACCTTC.

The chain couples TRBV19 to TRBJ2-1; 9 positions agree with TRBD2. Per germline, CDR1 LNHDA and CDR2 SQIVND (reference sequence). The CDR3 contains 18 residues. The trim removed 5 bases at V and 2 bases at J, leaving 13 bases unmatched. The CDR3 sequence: CASSLIFEAGGAYNEQFF. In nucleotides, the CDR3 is TGTGCCAGTAGTTTAATATTTGAAGCGGGAGGCGCCTACAATGAGCAGTTCTTC.

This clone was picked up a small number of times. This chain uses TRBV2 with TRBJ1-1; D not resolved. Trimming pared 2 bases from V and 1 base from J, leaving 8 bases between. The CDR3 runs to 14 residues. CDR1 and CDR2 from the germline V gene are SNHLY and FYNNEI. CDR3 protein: CASSEFRQNTEAFF. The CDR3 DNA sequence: TGTGCCAGCAGTGAATTCAGACAGAACACTGAAGCTTTCTTT.

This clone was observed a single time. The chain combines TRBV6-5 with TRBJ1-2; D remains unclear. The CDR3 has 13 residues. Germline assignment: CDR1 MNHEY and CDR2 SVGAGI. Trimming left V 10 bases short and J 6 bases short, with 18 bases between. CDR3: CATRTGPIDGYTF. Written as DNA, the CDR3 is TGTGCCACCCGGACGGGCCCTATCGATGGCTACACCTTC.

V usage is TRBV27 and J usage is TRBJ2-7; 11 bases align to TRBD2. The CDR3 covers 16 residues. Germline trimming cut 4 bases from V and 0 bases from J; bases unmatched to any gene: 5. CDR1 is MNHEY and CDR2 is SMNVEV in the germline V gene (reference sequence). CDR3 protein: CASSYSGRAFSYEQYF. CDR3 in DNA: TGTGCCAGCAGTTATAGCGGGAGGGCCTTCTCCTACGAGCAGTACTTC.

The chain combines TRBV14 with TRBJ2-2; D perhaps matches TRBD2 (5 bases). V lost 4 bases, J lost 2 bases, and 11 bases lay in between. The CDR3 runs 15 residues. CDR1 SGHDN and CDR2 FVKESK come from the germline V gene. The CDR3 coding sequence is TGTGCCAGCAGCCGCTGGACTGCTAACACCGGGGAGCTGTTTTTT. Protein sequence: CASSRWTANTGELFF. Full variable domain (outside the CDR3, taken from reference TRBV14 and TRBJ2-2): EAGVTQFPSHSVIEKGQTVTLRCDPISGHDNLYWYRRVMGKEIKFLLHFVKESKQDESGMPNNRFLAERTGGTYSTLKVQPAELEDSGVYFCASSRWTANTGELFFGEGSRLTVL.

The DNA of the CDR3 is TGTGCCAGCAGCTTTTATGTCCTAGCGGGACCCCCAGAGACCCAGTACTTC. It is translated as CASSFYVLAGPPETQYF. The V and J genes are TRBV7-2 and TRBJ2-5, with TRBD2 matching over 9 bases. From germline, CDR1 is SGHTA and CDR2 FQGNSA. The CDR3 consists of 17 residues. The ends lost 3 bases at V and 4 bases at J; junction bases unmatched: 12.

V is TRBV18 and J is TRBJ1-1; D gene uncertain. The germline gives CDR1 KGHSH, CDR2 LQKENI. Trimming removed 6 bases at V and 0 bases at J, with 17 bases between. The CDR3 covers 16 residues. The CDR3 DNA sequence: TGTGCCAGCTCTCTTGCCTTCTGGGAAATGAACACTGAAGCTTTCTTT. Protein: CASSLAFWEMNTEAFF.

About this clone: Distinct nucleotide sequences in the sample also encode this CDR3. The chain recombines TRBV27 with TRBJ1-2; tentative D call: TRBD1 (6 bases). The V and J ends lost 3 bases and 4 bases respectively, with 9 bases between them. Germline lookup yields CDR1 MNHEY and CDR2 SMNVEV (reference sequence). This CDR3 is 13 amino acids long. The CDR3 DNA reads TGTGCCAGCAGTTTCCGGGGGCTCTATGGCTACACCTTC. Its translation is CASSFRGLYGYTF.

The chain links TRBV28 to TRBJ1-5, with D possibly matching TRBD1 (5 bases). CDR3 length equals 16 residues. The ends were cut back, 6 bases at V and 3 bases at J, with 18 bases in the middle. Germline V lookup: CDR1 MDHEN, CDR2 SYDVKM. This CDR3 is CASSQQWGRDNQPQHF. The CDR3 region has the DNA TGTGCCAGCAGCCAGCAGTGGGGCAGGGACAATCAGCCCCAGCATTTT.

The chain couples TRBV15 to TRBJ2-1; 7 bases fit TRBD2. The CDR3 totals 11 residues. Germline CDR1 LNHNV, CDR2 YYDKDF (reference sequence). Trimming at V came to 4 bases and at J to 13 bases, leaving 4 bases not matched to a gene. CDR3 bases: TGTGCCACCAGCACGGGGGGACCTCAGTTCTTC. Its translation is CATSTGGPQFF.